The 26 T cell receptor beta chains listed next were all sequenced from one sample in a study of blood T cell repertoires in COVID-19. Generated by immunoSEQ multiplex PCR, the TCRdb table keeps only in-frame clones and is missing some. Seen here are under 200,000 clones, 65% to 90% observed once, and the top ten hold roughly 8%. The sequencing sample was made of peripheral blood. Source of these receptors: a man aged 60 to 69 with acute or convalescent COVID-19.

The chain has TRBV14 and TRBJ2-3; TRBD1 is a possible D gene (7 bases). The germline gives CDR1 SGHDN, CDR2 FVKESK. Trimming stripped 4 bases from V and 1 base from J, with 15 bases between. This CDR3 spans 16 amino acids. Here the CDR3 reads CASSRFGGGGTDTQYF. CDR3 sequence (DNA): TGTGCCAGCAGCCGCTTCGGAGGGGGCGGCACAGATACGCAGTATTTT.

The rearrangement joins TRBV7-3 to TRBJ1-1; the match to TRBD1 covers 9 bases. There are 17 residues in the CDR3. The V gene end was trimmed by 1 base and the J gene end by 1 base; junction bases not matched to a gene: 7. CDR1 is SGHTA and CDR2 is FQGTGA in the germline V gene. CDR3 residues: CASSLNPGTGQNTEAFF. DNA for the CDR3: TGTGCCAGCAGCTTAAACCCGGGGACAGGGCAGAACACTGAAGCTTTCTTT.

The CDR3 nucleotides read TGCGCCAGCAGCGGGACAGGGGGATGGGATGGCTACACCTTC. As protein: CASSGTGGWDGYTF. This sequence joins TRBV5-1 and TRBJ1-2; 11 bases line up with TRBD1. The CDR3 consists of 14 residues. The J segment lost 6 bases and the V segment lost 4 bases, leaving 5 bases of the junction unmatched. Germline values: CDR1 SGHRS, CDR2 YFSETQ. Full variable domain (remainder filled in from reference TRBV5-1 and TRBJ1-2): KAGVTQTPRYLIKTRGQQVTLSCSPISGHRSVSWYQQTPGQGLQFLFEYFSETQRNKGNFPGRFSGRQFSNSRSEMNVSTLELGDSALYLCASSGTGGWDGYTFGSGTRLTVV.

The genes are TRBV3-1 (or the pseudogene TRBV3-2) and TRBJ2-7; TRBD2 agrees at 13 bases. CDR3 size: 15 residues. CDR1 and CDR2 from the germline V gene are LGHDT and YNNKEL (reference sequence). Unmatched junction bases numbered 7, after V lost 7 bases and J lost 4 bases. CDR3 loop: CASTHRTSGSYEQYF. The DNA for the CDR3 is TGTGCCAGCACCCATAGGACTAGCGGGAGTTACGAGCAGTACTTC.

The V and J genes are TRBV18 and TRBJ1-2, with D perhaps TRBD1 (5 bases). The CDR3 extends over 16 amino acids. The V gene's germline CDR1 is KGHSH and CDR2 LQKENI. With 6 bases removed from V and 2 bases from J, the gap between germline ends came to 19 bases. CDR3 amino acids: CASSPTSEGVNYGYTF. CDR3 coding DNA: TGTGCCAGCTCCCCCACCAGCGAAGGGGTGAACTATGGCTACACCTTC.

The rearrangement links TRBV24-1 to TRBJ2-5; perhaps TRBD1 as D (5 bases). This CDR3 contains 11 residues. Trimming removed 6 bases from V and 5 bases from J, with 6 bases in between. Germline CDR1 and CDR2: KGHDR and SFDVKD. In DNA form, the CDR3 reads TGTGCCACCAGTCAGGGCGAGACCCAGTACTTC. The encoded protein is CATSQGETQYF.

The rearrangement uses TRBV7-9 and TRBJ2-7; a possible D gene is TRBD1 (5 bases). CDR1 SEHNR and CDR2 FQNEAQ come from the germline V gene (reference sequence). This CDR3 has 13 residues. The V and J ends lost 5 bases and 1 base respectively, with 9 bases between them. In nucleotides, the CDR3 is TGTGCCAGCAGCCCCAGACAGTCCTACGAGCAGTACTTC. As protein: CASSPRQSYEQYF.

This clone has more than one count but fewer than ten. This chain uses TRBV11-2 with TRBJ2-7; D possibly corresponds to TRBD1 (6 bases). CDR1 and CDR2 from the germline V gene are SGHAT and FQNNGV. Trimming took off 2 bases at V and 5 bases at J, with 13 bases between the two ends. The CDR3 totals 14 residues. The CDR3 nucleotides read TGTGCCAGCAGCTTATTAGGGGGTTTCGACGAGCAGTACTTC. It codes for CASSLLGGFDEQYF.

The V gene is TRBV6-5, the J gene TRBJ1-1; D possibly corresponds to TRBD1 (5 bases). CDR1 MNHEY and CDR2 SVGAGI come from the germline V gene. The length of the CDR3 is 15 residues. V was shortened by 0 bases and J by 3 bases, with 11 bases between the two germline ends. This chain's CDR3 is CASSYSTTADTEAFF. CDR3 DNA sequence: TGTGCCAGCAGTTACTCGACGACAGCTGACACTGAAGCTTTCTTT.

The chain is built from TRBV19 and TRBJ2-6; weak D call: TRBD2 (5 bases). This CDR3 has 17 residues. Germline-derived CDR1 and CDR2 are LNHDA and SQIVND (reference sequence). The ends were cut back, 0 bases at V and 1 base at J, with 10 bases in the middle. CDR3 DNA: TGTGCCAGTAGTATAGATCCCCGACTATCTGGGGCCAACGTCCTGACTTTC. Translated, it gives CASSIDPRLSGANVLTF. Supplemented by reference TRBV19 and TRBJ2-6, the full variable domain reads DGGITQSPKYLFRKEGQNVTLSCEQNLNHDAMYWYRQDPGQGLRLIYYSQIVNDFQKGDIAEGYSVSREKKESFPLTVTSAQKNPTAFYLCASSIDPRLSGANVLTFGAGSRLTVL.

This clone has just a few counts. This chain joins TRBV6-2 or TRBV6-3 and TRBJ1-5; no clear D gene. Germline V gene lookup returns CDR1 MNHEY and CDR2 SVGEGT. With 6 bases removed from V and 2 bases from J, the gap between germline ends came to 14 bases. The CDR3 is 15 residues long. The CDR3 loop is CASSIVGFGNQPQHF. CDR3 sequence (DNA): TGTGCCAGCAGCATCGTCGGGTTTGGCAATCAGCCCCAGCATTTT.

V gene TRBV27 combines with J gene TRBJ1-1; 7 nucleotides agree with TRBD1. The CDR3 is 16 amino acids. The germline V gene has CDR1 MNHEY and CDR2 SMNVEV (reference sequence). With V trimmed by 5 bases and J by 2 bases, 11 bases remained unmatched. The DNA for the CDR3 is TGTGCCAGCAGTCTCCCGACAGGGCGGAAAAACACTGAAGCTTTCTTT. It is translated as CASSLPTGRKNTEAFF.

The CDR3 nucleotides are TGTGCCAGCAGCGTAGCAGGGTATAACAATGAGCAGTTCTTC. Protein: CASSVAGYNNEQFF. The V gene is TRBV9, the J gene TRBJ2-1, with D possibly TRBD1 on 5 matching bases. Germline-derived CDR1 and CDR2 are SGDLS and YYNGEE. V dropped 0 bases and J dropped 5 bases, with 9 bases sitting between them. The CDR3 is 14 amino acids.

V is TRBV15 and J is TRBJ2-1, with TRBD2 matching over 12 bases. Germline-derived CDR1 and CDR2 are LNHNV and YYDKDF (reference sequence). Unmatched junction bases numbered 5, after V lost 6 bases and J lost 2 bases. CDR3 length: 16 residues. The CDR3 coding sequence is TGTGCCACCAGGACTAGCGGGAGAGGAACCTACAATGAGCAGTTCTTC. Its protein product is CATRTSGRGTYNEQFF.

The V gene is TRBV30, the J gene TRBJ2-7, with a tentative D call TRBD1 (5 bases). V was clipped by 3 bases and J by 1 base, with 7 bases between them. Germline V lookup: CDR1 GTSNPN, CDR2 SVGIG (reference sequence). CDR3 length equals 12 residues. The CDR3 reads CAWRTVSYEQYF. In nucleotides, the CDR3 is TGTGCCTGGAGGACAGTTTCCTACGAGCAGTACTTC.

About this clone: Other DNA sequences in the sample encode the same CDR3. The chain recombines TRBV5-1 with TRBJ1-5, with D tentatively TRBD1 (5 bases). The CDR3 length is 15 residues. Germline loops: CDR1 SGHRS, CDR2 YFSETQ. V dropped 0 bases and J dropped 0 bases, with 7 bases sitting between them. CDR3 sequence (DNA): TGCGCCAGCAGCTTGGTGGGGGGTAGCAATCAGCCCCAGCATTTT. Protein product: CASSLVGGSNQPQHF. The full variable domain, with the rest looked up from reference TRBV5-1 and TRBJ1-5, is KAGVTQTPRYLIKTRGQQVTLSCSPISGHRSVSWYQQTPGQGLQFLFEYFSETQRNKGNFPGRFSGRQFSNSRSEMNVSTLELGDSALYLCASSLVGGSNQPQHFGDGTRLSIL.

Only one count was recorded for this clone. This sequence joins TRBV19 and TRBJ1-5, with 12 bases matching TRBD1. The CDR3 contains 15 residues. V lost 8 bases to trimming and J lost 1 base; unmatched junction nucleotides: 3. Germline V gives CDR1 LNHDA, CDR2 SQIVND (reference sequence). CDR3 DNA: TGTGCCAGTCGGGGACAGGGGGCGAGCAATCAGCCCCAGCATTTT. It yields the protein CASRGQGASNQPQHF.

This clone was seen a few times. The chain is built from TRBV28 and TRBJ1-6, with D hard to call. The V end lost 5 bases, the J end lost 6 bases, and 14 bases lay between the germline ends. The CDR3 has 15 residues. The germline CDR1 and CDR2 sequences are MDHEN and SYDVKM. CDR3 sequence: CASSPRGRRNSPLHF. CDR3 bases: TGTGCCAGCAGTCCCCGGGGTAGGCGTAATTCACCCCTCCACTTT.

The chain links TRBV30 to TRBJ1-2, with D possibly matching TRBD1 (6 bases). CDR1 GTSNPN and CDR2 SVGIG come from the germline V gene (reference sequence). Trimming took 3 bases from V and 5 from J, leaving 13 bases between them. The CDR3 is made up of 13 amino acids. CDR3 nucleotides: TGTGCCTGGAGCGGCAGGGGAGGGTATGGCTACACCTTC. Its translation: CAWSGRGGYGYTF.

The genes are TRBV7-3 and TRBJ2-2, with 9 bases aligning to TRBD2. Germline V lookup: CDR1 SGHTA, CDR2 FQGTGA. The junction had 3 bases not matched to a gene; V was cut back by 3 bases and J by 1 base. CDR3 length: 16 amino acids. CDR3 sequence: CASSLVAGVNTGELFF. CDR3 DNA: TGTGCCAGCAGCTTGGTAGCGGGAGTGAACACCGGGGAGCTGTTTTTT.

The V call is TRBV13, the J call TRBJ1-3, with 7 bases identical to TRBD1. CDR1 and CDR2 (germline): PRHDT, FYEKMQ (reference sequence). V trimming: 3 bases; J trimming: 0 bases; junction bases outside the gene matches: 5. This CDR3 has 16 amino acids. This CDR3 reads CASSFLGQSSGNTIYF. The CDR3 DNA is TGTGCCAGCAGCTTCCTGGGACAGAGCTCTGGAAACACCATATATTTT.

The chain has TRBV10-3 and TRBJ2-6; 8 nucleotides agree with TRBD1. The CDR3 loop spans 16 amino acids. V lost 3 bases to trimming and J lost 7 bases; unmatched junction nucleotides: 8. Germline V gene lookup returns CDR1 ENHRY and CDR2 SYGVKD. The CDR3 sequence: CAISDVRQGKANVLTF. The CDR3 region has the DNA TGTGCCATCAGTGACGTTCGACAGGGGAAAGCCAACGTCCTGACTTTC.

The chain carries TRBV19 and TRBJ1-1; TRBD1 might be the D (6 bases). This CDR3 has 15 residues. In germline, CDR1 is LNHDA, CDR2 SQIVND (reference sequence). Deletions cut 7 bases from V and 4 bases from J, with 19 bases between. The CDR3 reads CASTNRDTARTEAFF. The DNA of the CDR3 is TGTGCCAGTACTAACCGGGACACTGCTCGCACTGAAGCTTTCTTT. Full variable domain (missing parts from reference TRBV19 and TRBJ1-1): DGGITQSPKYLFRKEGQNVTLSCEQNLNHDAMYWYRQDPGQGLRLIYYSQIVNDFQKGDIAEGYSVSREKKESFPLTVTSAQKNPTAFYLCASTNRDTARTEAFFGQGTRLTVV.

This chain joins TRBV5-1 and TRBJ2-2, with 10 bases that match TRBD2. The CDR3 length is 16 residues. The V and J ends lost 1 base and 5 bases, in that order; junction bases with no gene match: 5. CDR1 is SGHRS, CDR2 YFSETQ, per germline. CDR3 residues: CASSLTSGMETGELFF. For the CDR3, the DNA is TGCGCCAGCAGCTTGACTAGCGGGATGGAGACCGGGGAGCTGTTTTTT.

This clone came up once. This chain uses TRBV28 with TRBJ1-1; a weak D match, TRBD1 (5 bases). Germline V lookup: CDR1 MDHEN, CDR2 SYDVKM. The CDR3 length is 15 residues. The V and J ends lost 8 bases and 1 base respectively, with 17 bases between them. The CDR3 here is CASFPGGRGNTEAFF. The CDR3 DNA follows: TGTGCCAGCTTTCCCGGGGGGAGGGGGAACACTGAAGCTTTCTTT.

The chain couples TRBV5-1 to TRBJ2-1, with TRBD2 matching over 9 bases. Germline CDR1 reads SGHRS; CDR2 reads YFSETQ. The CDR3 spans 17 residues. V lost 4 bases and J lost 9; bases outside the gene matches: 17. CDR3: CASSPGLAPELDGEQFF. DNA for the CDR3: TGCGCCAGCAGCCCCGGACTAGCGCCGGAGCTAGATGGTGAGCAGTTCTTC. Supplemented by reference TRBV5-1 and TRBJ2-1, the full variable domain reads KAGVTQTPRYLIKTRGQQVTLSCSPISGHRSVSWYQQTPGQGLQFLFEYFSETQRNKGNFPGRFSGRQFSNSRSEMNVSTLELGDSALYLCASSPGLAPELDGEQFFGPGTRLTVL.